The 28 T cell receptor beta chains below all came from one sample that was sequenced in a study of blood T cell repertoires in COVID-19. TCRdb's table, derived via immunoSEQ multiplex PCR, lists solely in-frame clones and lacks some. The sample lists some 180,000 clones; 85% to 90% were seen once. The sequenced sample consisted of peripheral blood. Every receptor here comes from a woman aged 55-69 years with acute or convalescent COVID-19.

This sequence joins TRBV6-5 and TRBJ1-2, with D perhaps TRBD1 (5 bases). Looked up from germline, CDR1 is MNHEY and CDR2 is SVGAGI. This CDR3 spans 13 amino acids. The V end was cut by 6 bases, the J end by 8 bases, with 16 bases between. The CDR3 DNA follows: TGTGCCAGCAGCCAAACGGGGACTGGAGGCTACACCTTC. This encodes CASSQTGTGGYTF.

The V call is TRBV2, the J call TRBJ1-1, with TRBD1 matching 8 bases. J lost 4 bases, V lost 7 bases, and 5 bases had no gene match. The CDR3 sequence is 13 residues long. CDR1 and CDR2 from the germline V gene are SNHLY and FYNNEI. The CDR3 loop reads CASKVDRGTEAFF. The DNA for the CDR3 is TGTGCCAGCAAGGTAGACAGGGGCACTGAAGCTTTCTTT.

The chain is built from TRBV28 and TRBJ1-1; no reliable D call. The germline V gene has CDR1 MDHEN and CDR2 SYDVKM. The CDR3 extends over 13 amino acids. The V gene lost 3 bases and the J gene lost 3 bases, with 8 bases spanning the gap. Here the CDR3 DNA reads TGTGCCAGCAGTTTCCCACCGGACACTGAAGCTTTCTTT. Translated, it gives CASSFPPDTEAFF.

V usage is TRBV19 and J usage is TRBJ1-1; D is ambiguous. Trimming stripped 5 bases from V and 7 bases from J, with 20 bases between. The CDR3 runs to 15 residues. The germline gives CDR1 LNHDA, CDR2 SQIVND (reference sequence). Written as DNA, the CDR3 is TGTGCCAGTAGTCCTAGAGGAGGGCGGGTCGTTGAAGCTTTCTTT. Its translation: CASSPRGGRVVEAFF.

The chain uses TRBV3-1 (or the pseudogene TRBV3-2) and TRBJ1-1; 7 bases are shared with TRBD1. The CDR3 has 15 amino acids. Germline V gives CDR1 LGHDT, CDR2 YNNKEL (reference sequence). With V trimmed by 4 bases and J by 10 bases, 15 bases remained unmatched. CDR3 in DNA: TGTGCCAGCAGCCGTCCGACTCGACAGGGTCAGGTAGCTTTCTTT. Protein: CASSRPTRQGQVAFF.

V and J are TRBV19 and TRBJ2-2; 8 bases map to TRBD2. Germline loops: CDR1 LNHDA, CDR2 SQIVND (reference sequence). The CDR3 sequence is 14 residues long. With 5 bases clipped from V and 4 bases from J, the junction kept 3 bases outside the gene matches. The CDR3 DNA is TGTGCCAGTAGTTGGGGACTAGGCACCGGGGAGCTGTTTTTT. Its protein product is CASSWGLGTGELFF.

The J gene is TRBJ1-6, the V gene TRBV5-4, with TRBD1 identical over 9 bases. Trimming took 5 bases from V and 10 from J; bases not matched to a gene: 7. Germline V gene data show CDR1 as SGHNT and CDR2 as YYREEE (reference sequence). The length of the CDR3 is 14 residues. The CDR3 reads CASSYDRGSSPLHF. The CDR3 DNA reads TGTGCCAGCAGTTACGACAGGGGGTCCTCACCCCTCCACTTT.

This sequence joins TRBV4-2 and TRBJ2-1; TRBD2 might be the D (6 bases). Germline V CDR1 and CDR2: LGHNA, YNFKEQ. Between the trimmed V and J ends, which lost 0 bases and 9 bases, there was a span of 21 bases. This CDR3 region has 17 residues. The CDR3, as DNA: TGTGCCAGCAGCCAAGACCAGGGCTTAGCGGCGAGGGGTGAGCAGTTCTTC. It codes for CASSQDQGLAARGEQFF.

Concerning this clone: The sample has other DNA sequences that encode this CDR3 too. The rearrangement uses TRBV3-1 (or the pseudogene TRBV3-2) and TRBJ1-1; 8 positions match TRBD1. The CDR3 loop spans 14 amino acids. The V gene end was trimmed by 3 bases and the J gene end by 1 base; junction bases not matched to a gene: 1. CDR1 is LGHDT, CDR2 YNNKEL, per germline (reference sequence). CDR3 DNA sequence: TGTGCCAGCAGCCAGGGGACAGGGAACACTGAAGCTTTCTTT. Its protein product is CASSQGTGNTEAFF.

The genes are TRBV5-1 and TRBJ1-4; 7 nucleotides line up with TRBD1. The CDR3 runs 16 residues. Germline values: CDR1 SGHRS, CDR2 YFSETQ. V lost 7 bases and J lost 7; bases outside the gene matches: 16. In DNA form, the CDR3 reads TGCGCCAGCGGATTATCTACAGGGGTAGGAGGTGAAAAACTGTTTTTT. It is translated as CASGLSTGVGGEKLFF.

This chain links TRBV2 with TRBJ2-3, with a possible D match to TRBD1 (5 bases). Trimming cost V 7 bases and J 1 base, with 15 bases left between them. Per germline, CDR1 SNHLY and CDR2 FYNNEI. The CDR3 covers 15 residues. CDR3 region: CASTRQGEGTDTQYF. In DNA, the CDR3 is TGTGCCAGCACTCGGCAGGGCGAGGGCACAGATACGCAGTATTTT.

For the CDR3, the DNA is TGCGCCAGCAGCGCCTACAGGGGGCTAGGTGATGGCTACACCTTC. Its protein is CASSAYRGLGDGYTF. J is TRBJ1-2 and V is TRBV5-1, with 9 nucleotides matching TRBD1. The CDR3 has 15 residues. The V gene end was trimmed by 4 bases and the J gene end by 6 bases; junction bases not matched to a gene: 10. CDR1 is SGHRS, CDR2 YFSETQ, per germline.

The V gene is TRBV5-4, the J gene TRBJ1-1, with D perhaps TRBD1 (5 bases). The CDR3 has 16 residues. Germline assignment: CDR1 SGHNT and CDR2 YYREEE (reference sequence). The V and J ends lost 4 bases and 0 bases respectively, with 16 bases between them. This CDR3 is CASSLPLGQMNTEAFF. The CDR3 DNA reads TGTGCCAGCAGCCTCCCTCTCGGACAAATGAACACTGAAGCTTTCTTT.

V gene TRBV23-1 combines with J gene TRBJ2-1; 8 bases align to TRBD2. TRBV23-1 is an open reading frame, and its role is uncertain. The CDR3 sequence is 14 residues long. V shed 4 bases, J shed 12 bases, and the junction held 11 bases outside the gene matches. The CDR3: CASSRGVSRGGQFF. In nucleotides, the CDR3 is TGCGCCAGCAGTCGGGGAGTTAGCCGGGGGGGGCAGTTCTTC.

V and J are TRBV6-5 and TRBJ2-3; no clear D gene. Trimming took 6 bases from V and 0 from J, leaving 10 bases between them. The CDR3 covers 14 residues. Germline V gives CDR1 MNHEY, CDR2 SVGAGI. CDR3 DNA sequence: TGTGCCAGCAGCAGAGGTTTTAGCACAGATACGCAGTATTTT. Amino acids: CASSRGFSTDTQYF.

This sequence joins TRBV28 and TRBJ1-6, with 10 bases aligning to TRBD1. Trimming removed 6 bases from V and 15 bases from J; junction bases left unmatched: 17. The CDR3 totals 16 residues. From germline, CDR1 is MDHEN and CDR2 SYDVKM. The chain's CDR3 is CASRSEGQGSGKLLHF. The CDR3, as DNA: TGTGCCAGCAGATCTGAGGGACAGGGGTCCGGAAAGCTCCTCCACTTT. Filled out from reference TRBV28 and TRBJ1-6, the complete variable domain reads DVKVTQSSRYLVKRTGEKVFLECVQDMDHENMFWYRQDPGLGLRLIYFSYDVKMKEKGDIPEGYSVSREKKERFSLILESASTNQTSMYLCASRSEGQGSGKLLHFGNGTRLTVT.

This chain connects TRBV5-6 to TRBJ1-5, with D perhaps matching TRBD1 (5 bases). Germline CDR1 is SGHDT and CDR2 is YYEEEE. The CDR3 contains 14 residues. Trimming stripped 1 base from V and 7 bases from J, with 12 bases between. CDR3 DNA: TGTGCCAGCAGCTTGACCGGAGGGGACCAGCCCCAGCATTTT. Its translation: CASSLTGGDQPQHF.

The chain recombines TRBV6-6 with TRBJ1-3; TRBD1 is a possible D gene (5 bases). V was pared by 2 bases and J by 1 base, with 12 bases between. Looked up from germline, CDR1 is MNHNY and CDR2 is SVGAGI (reference sequence). This CDR3 has 16 amino acids. The CDR3 protein is CASSYGVGGSGNTIYF. As DNA, the CDR3 is TGTGCCAGCAGTTACGGGGTGGGGGGATCTGGAAACACCATATATTTT.

The chain uses TRBV7-8 and TRBJ2-7; 8 bases agree with TRBD2. This CDR3 contains 15 residues. Germline assignment: CDR1 SGHVS and CDR2 FQNEAQ. The ends lost 1 base at V and 4 bases at J; junction bases unmatched: 6. This CDR3 reads CASSLVSGTTYEQYF. The CDR3 DNA follows: TGTGCCAGCAGCTTAGTTAGCGGGACAACTTACGAGCAGTACTTC.

The chain employs TRBV30 and TRBJ2-2, with 8 positions matching TRBD1. Trimming removed 2 bases from V and 7 bases from J; junction bases left unmatched: 6. This CDR3 region has 14 residues. Germline V gene lookup returns CDR1 GTSNPN and CDR2 SVGIG (reference sequence). CDR3 nucleotide sequence: TGTGCCTGGAGTCCGGACAGGGAGATCGGGGAGCTGTTTTTT. Translation: CAWSPDREIGELFF.

This chain connects TRBV2 to TRBJ2-7; D is unclear. V gave up 6 bases and J gave up 1 base, with 13 bases separating them. This CDR3 is 14 amino acids long. The germline V gene has CDR1 SNHLY and CDR2 FYNNEI. CDR3 DNA: TGTGCCAGCAGCGGTCTTGGTGGTTCCTACGAGCAGTACTTC. This codes for CASSGLGGSYEQYF.

The V and J genes are TRBV28 and TRBJ1-1; unclear D gene. Trimming removed 6 bases at V and 3 bases at J, with 17 bases between. The CDR3 has 15 residues. CDR1 and CDR2 from the germline V gene are MDHEN and SYDVKM. CDR3 protein: CASRPYSGWYTEAFF. The CDR3 coding sequence is TGTGCCAGCAGACCCTATTCGGGTTGGTACACTGAAGCTTTCTTT.

This chain joins TRBV5-5 and TRBJ1-4, with 8 bases aligning to TRBD1. Trimming cost V 4 bases and J 8 bases; bases outside gene matches: 10. Germline V lookup: CDR1 SGHKS, CDR2 YYEKEE (reference sequence). CDR3 length equals 15 residues. The CDR3 nucleotides read TGTGCCAGCAGCATAAGGACAGGGACTGGCGAAAAACTGTTTTTT. It codes for CASSIRTGTGEKLFF.

J is TRBJ1-5 and V is TRBV10-3; maybe TRBD1 (5 bases). V was cut by 7 bases and J by 10 bases, with 20 bases left in between. This CDR3 has 14 amino acids. In germline, CDR1 is ENHRY, CDR2 SYGVKD. CDR3 region: CAINVAGPSEPQHF. The CDR3, as DNA: TGTGCCATCAACGTGGCAGGGCCTTCGGAACCCCAGCATTTT.

CDR3 residues: CAWSVGNRGLSGYTF. Here the CDR3 DNA reads TGTGCCTGGAGTGTAGGAAACAGGGGGCTGAGTGGCTACACCTTC. The V gene is TRBV30, the J gene TRBJ1-2; TRBD1 aligns across 9 bases. The V gene end was trimmed by 0 bases and the J gene end by 7 bases; junction bases not matched to a gene: 9. The V gene's germline CDR1 is GTSNPN and CDR2 SVGIG (reference sequence). The CDR3 is 15 residues long.

The V call is TRBV6-5, the J call TRBJ2-1; D perhaps matches TRBD1 (7 bases). Germline lookup yields CDR1 MNHEY and CDR2 SVGAGI. This CDR3 has 13 residues. Trimming removed 8 bases at V and 9 bases at J, with 17 bases between. CDR3 amino acids: CASGGTVRGEQFF. CDR3 sequence (DNA): TGTGCCAGCGGAGGGACAGTCCGGGGTGAGCAGTTCTTC.

The rearrangement joins TRBV6-5 to TRBJ2-2; no reliable D call. In germline, CDR1 is MNHEY, CDR2 SVGAGI. Deletions cut 5 bases from V and 5 bases from J, with 6 bases between. This CDR3 is built from 12 residues. The CDR3 spells CASSPLTGELFF. The CDR3 DNA follows: TGTGCCAGCAGTCCTCTTACCGGGGAGCTGTTTTTT.

The genes are TRBV19 and TRBJ2-2, with 10 bases aligning to TRBD2. Germline CDR1 reads LNHDA; CDR2 reads SQIVND (reference sequence). The CDR3 contains 21 residues. The junction had 19 bases not matched to a gene; V was cut back by 3 bases and J by 3 bases. The CDR3 DNA is TGTGCCAGTAGTATTTTTTTTCGGGCTAGCGGGAGAGTCCTAGACACCGGGGAGCTGTTTTTT. This encodes CASSIFFRASGRVLDTGELFF.